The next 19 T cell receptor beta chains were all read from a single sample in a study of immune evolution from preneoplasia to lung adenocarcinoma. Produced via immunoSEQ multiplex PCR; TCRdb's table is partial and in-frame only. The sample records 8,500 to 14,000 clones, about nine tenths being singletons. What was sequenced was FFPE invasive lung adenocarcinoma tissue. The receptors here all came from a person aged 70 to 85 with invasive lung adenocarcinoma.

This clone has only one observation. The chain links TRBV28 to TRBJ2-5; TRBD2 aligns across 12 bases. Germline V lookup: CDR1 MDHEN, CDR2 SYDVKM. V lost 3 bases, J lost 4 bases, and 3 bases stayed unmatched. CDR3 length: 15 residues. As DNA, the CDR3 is TGTGCCAGCAGTTTGCCGGGACTAGCGGGAGAGACCCAGTACTTC. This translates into CASSLPGLAGETQYF.

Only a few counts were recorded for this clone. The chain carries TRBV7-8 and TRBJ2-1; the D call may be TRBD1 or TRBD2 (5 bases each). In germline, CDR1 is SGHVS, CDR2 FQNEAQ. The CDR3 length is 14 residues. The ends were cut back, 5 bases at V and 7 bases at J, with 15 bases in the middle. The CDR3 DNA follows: TGTGCCAGCAGCGTCCGGGACCCCTCAAATGAGCAGTTCTTC. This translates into CASSVRDPSNEQFF.

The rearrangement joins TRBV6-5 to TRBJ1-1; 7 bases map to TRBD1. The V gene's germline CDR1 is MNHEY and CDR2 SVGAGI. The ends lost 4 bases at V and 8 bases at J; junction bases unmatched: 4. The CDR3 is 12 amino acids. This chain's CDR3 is CASSWPGQEAFF. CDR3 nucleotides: TGTGCCAGCAGTTGGCCGGGACAGGAAGCTTTCTTT.

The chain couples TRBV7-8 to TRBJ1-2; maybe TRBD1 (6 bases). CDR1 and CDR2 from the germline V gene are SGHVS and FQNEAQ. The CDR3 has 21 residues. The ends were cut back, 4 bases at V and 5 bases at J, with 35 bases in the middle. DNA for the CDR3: TGTGCCAGCAGCTCTTATTTTAGGGGGGAGCAGGGCGCGTTAGGGGGGTATGGCTACACCTTC. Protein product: CASSSYFRGEQGALGGYGYTF.

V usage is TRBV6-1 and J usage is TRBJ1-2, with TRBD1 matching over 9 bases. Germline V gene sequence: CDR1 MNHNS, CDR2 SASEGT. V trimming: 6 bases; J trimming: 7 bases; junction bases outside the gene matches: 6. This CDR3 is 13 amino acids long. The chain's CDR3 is CASSEQGAGGYTF. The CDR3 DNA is TGTGCCAGCAGCGAACAGGGGGCAGGTGGCTACACCTTC.

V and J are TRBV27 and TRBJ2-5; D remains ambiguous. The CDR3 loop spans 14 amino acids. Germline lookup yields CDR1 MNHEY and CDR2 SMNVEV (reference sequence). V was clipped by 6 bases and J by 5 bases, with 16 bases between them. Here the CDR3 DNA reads TGTGCCAGCAGCAAAGGGTTGGGCCGGGAGACCCAGTACTTC. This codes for CASSKGLGRETQYF.

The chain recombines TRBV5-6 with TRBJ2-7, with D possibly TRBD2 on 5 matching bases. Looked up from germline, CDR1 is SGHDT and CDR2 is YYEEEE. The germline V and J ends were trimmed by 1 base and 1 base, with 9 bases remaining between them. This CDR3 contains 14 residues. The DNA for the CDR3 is TGTGCCAGCAGCTTGCTCCGAGGGTCCTACGAGCAGTACTTC. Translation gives CASSLLRGSYEQYF.

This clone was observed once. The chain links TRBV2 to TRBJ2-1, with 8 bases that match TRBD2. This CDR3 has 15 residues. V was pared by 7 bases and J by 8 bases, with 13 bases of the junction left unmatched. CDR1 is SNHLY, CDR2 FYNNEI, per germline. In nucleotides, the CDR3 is TGTGCCAGCATGATCAGCGGGGGACGGCAGGATGAGCAGTTCTTC. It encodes CASMISGGRQDEQFF.

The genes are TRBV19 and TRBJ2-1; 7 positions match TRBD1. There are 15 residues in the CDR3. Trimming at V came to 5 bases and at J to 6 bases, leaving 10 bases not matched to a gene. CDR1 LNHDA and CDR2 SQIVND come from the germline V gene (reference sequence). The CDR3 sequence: CASSVPSGQRNEQFF. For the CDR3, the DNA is TGTGCCAGTAGTGTACCCTCGGGACAGCGCAATGAGCAGTTCTTC.

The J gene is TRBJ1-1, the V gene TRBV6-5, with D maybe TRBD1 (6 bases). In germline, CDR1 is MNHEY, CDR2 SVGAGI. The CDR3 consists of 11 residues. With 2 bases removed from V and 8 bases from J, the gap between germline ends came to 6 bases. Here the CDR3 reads CASSYGTEAFF. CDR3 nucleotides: TGTGCCAGCAGTTACGGGACAGAAGCTTTCTTT.

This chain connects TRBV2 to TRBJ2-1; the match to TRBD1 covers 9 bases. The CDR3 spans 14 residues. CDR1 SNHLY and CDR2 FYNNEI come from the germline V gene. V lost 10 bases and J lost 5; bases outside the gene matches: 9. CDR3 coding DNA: TGTGCCACAGGGACAGGGACCCTACACAATGAGCAGTTCTTC. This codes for CATGTGTLHNEQFF. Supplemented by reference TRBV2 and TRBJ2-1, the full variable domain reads EPEVTQTPSHQVTQMGQEVILRCVPISNHLYFYWYRQILGQKVEFLVSFYNNEISEKSEIFDDQFSVERPDGSNFTLKIRSTKLEDSAMYFCATGTGTLHNEQFFGPGTRLTVL.

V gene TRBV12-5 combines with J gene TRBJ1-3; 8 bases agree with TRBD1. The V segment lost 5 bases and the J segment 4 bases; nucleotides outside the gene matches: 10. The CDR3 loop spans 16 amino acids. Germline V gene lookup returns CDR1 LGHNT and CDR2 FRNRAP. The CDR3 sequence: CASGPWTGTRGNTIYF. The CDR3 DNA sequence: TGTGCTAGTGGTCCCTGGACAGGGACGCGAGGAAACACCATATATTTT.

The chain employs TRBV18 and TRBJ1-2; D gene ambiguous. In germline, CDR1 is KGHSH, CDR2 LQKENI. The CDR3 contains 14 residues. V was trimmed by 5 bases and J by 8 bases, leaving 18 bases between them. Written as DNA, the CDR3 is TGTGCCAGCTCATTTAGTGAGGAATCGGCCGGCTACACCTTC. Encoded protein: CASSFSEESAGYTF.

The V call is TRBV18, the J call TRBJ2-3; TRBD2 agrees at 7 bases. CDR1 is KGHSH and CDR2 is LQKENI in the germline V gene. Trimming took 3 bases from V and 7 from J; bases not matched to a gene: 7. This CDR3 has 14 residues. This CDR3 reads CASSPGTGGNTQYF. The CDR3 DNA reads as TGTGCCAGCTCACCCGGAACCGGGGGGAATACGCAGTATTTT.

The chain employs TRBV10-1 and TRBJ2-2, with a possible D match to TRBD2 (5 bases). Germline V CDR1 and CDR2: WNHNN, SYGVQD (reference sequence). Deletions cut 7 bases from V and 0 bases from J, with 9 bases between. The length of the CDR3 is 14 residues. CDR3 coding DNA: TGCGCCAGCATGAGGGATGCGAACACCGGGGAGCTGTTTTTT. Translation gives CASMRDANTGELFF.

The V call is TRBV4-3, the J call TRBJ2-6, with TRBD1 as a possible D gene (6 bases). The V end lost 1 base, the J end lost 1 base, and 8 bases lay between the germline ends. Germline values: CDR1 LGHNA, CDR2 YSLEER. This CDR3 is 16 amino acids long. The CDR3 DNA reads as TGCGCCAGCAGCCAAGGCACAGGGTCTGGGGCCAACGTCCTGACTTTC. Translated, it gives CASSQGTGSGANVLTF.

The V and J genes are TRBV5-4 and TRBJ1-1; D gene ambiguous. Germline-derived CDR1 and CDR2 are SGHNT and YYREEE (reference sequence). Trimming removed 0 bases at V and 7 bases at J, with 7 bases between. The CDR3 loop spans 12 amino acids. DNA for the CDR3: TGTGCCAGCAGCTTGGCACGGGGTGAAGCTTTCTTT. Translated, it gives CASSLARGEAFF.

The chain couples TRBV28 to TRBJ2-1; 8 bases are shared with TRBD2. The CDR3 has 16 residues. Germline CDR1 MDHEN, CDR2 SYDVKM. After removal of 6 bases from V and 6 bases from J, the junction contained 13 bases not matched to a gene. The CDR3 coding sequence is TGTGCCAGCAGCCGCCGGACCGGCCGGGGGGGCAATGAGCAGTTCTTC. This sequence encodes CASSRRTGRGGNEQFF.

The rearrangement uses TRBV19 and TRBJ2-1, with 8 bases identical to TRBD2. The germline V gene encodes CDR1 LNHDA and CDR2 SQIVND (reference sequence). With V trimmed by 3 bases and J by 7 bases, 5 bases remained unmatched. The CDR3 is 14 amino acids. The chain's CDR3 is CASSITGGVNEQFF. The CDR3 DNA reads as TGTGCCAGTAGTATTACGGGAGGGGTTAATGAGCAGTTCTTC.